These T cell receptor beta chains were read from a single sample in a study of cytomegalovirus exposure and HLA in healthy donors. Sequencing was performed with immunoSEQ multiplex PCR; in TCRdb, only in-frame clones are kept and a portion is missing. This repertoire shows 150,000 to 200,000 clones, roughly 79% found once; its top ten account for about 2.1%. Material: PBMCs. These receptors all come from a man aged 30 to 39 in good health and CMV-seronegative. CDR3s include the opening cysteine and the closing phenylalanine or tryptophan. Clone size, where shown, is once, few, many, or a class for clones that have expanded.

v_gene	abundance	j_gene	CDR3aa
TRBV5-1	few	TRBJ2-6	CASSLQVGANVLTF
TRBV9	NA	TRBJ2-7	CASSTTSGSYHEQYF
TRBV9	NA	TRBJ1-1	CASSDQGAVNTEAFF
TRBV10-3	few	TRBJ2-1	CAIRGRGWDYNEQFF
TRBV7-9	NA	TRBJ2-7	CASSSTGGQYEQYF
TRBV28	NA	TRBJ1-1	CASSPGGLNTEAFF
TRBV4-1	NA	TRBJ2-5	CASSPEGGAQTQYF
TRBV27	NA	TRBJ1-4	CASSLSLAATNEKLFF
TRBV29-1	NA	TRBJ2-5	CSVGVSGSKTQYF
TRBV19	NA	TRBJ2-7	CASSMSGSSYEQYF
TRBV5-4	NA	TRBJ2-1	CASSRQGAGYTDEQFF
TRBV19	few	TRBJ2-1	CASSTTQGTEQFF
TRBV27	NA	TRBJ2-3	CASSQLTKRDSSTDTQYF
TRBV5-1	NA	TRBJ2-1	CASSERDEQFF
TRBV7-6	NA	TRBJ1-3	CASSLAGVDSGNTIYF
TRBV19	NA	TRBJ2-6	CASSIRRDYTSGANVLTF
TRBV5-1	NA	TRBJ1-1	CASSLRGLDTEAFF
TRBV4-1	NA	TRBJ2-5	CASSPLAMETQYF
TRBV9	NA	TRBJ2-1	CASSVLQGMDEQFF
TRBV27	NA	TRBJ2-1	CASSRTPSYNEQFF
TRBV9	NA	TRBJ2-3	CASSAPQSTSGATDTQYF